This TCR beta chain was obtained from a study of Graves' ophthalmopathy and Graves' hyperthyroidism. Only a few counts were recorded for this clonotype. Amplification from RNA transcripts yielded the TCR beta CDR3 regions. HTBI primers primed a first-round RT-PCR, and a second-round multiplex PCR followed. TCRdb analysed the multiplex PCR reads with MiXCR anew, one entry per CDR3 protein. The repertoire holds about 1.1 million distinct CDR3 sequences, less than 45% seen once, with roughly 10% in the top ten. CDR1 and CDR2 (germline): KGHDR, SFDVKD. CDR3 size: 10 residues. Sequenced sample: peripheral blood or thyroid tissue (not recorded which). The sequence came from an adult man with Graves' hyperthyroidism. The chain recombines TRBV24-1 with TRBJ2-7; perhaps TRBD1 as D (6 bases). As DNA, the CDR3 is TGTGCTACCTTAGGACAGAGGAAGTACTTC. This gives the protein CATLGQRKYF.